This T cell receptor (beta chain) emerged from a study of blood T cell repertoires in COVID-19 (dated by TCRdb to about 2020). Concerning the study at large: Collaborator samples came from the United States, Italy and Spain and covered acute and convalescent phases of COVID-19. The material from the prospective study consisted of cDNA or gDNA derived from T cells, B-cell-depleted T cells, or PBMCs. Subjects who had been exposed to COVID-19, were actively infected with it, or had recovered from it provided the deeply sampled blood TCRbeta repertoires that made up the dataset. The repertoires were released in a freely available public database intended as a resource for research on the immune response to SARS-CoV-2. Samples were obtained from the ongoing ImmuneRACE study (first 160 participants) and from over 1,000 subjects provided by 6 global collaborators. The sample metadata nearly always contained a de-identified subject ID, COVID-19 status, age in years and sex. Where available, HLA class I and class II types were obtained from metadata supplied by the sample provider rather than from assay-based typing.

Each collaborating institution followed its own protocols to collect whole blood in K2EDTA tubes. For TCRbeta analysis, collaborator samples were shipped as frozen whole blood, as isolated PBMCs, or as DNA extracted from either sample type. The immunoSEQ Assay, a bias-controlled multiplex PCR, was used to amplify TCRbeta CDR3 regions from genomic DNA. In the original analysis: The number of nucleated cells in each sample was estimated by amplification of reference gene primers within the assay. Sequence reads were collapsed and filtered to measure the absolute abundance of every unique TCRbeta CDR3 rearrangement. For each sample, productive Simpson clonality was calculated by taking the square root of Simpson's diversity index across productive rearrangements. Here the immuneACCESS table is served through TCRdb, limited to in-frame sequences with V and J called. Missing clones are a known gap in these copies; in checked studies unresolved V genes cover under half, and the rest lacks a known reason. From that table come the V and J calls and clone size; the DNA was used to work out D and trimming. The sample table contains approximately 100,000 clones; only one count was recorded for 70% to 85% of them. The ten largest clones take up around 9.3% of the sample.

The CDR3 numbers 16 residues from cysteine through phenylalanine. Only the CDR3 DNA is retained, 48 bases long and in frame from the first base. For CDR1 and CDR2, the germline V gene lists KGHSH and LQKENI. V is trimmed back by 5 bases and J by 1 base, and the junction contains 7 bases that no gene match accounts for. Study-level results and caveats: Clinical and demographic metadata were provided uncurated, with the amount varying by source and participant.

Regarding this clone: No cognate antigen has been identified for it. Per-base quality was not reported, and no clone a single base away is much larger than it.

The receptor's source is an older man with acute or convalescent COVID-19. Sequencing was carried out using peripheral blood. The rearrangement combines TRBV18 with TRBJ2-3; 9 central bases correspond to TRBD2. The encoded CDR3 is CASSSASGTGTDTQYF. DNA sequence: TGTGCCAGCTCATCCGCTAGCGGGACGGGCACAGATACGCAGTATTTT. The CDR3, completed at both ends by the reference TRBV18 and TRBJ2-3 genes, gives the full variable domain NAGVMQNPRHLVRRRGQEARLRCSPMKGHSHVYWYRQLPEEGLKFMVYLQKENIIDESGMPKERFSAEFPKEGPSILRIQQVVRGDSAAYFCASSSASGTGTDTQYFGPGTRLTVL.